This T cell receptor beta chain was sequenced during a study of cytomegalovirus exposure and HLA in healthy donors. Broader study findings: Excluded were some V segments that proved indistinguishable, including TRBV6-2 and TRBV6-3.

Comment on this clone: Its antigen remains unknown.

The PCR contained 60 Vbeta and 13 Jbeta primers. Clones were read by immunoSEQ multiplex PCR, and TCRdb kept only the in-frame ones, dropping some. The sample consists of fewer than 250,000 clones, 65% to 85% of them appearing once. From germline, CDR1 is LNHDA and CDR2 SQIVND (reference sequence). This CDR3 has 16 amino acids. V dropped 5 bases and J dropped 5 bases, with 18 bases sitting between them. Sequencing was done on a sample of PBMCs. The rearrangement links TRBV19 to TRBJ1-4; the D is unclear. This clonotype was obtained from a man younger than 45 in good health and CMV-seronegative. In DNA, the CDR3 is TGTGCCAGTAGTGCCGTTACCCAGAGCGAGAATGAAAAACTGTTTTTT. As protein: CASSAVTQSENEKLFF.